One and the same sample provided the 8 T cell receptor beta chains below, sequenced in a study of CD8+CD57+ T cells in acquired aplastic anemia. CDR3 and TCR beta VDJ profiling relied on genomic DNA as the template. TCRdb independently ran MiXCR on the reads; one entry per CDR3 protein. The repertoire holds about 270,000 distinct CDR3 sequences, with around three fifths as singletons. The sequenced sample consisted of sorted CD4+, CD8+, or CD8+CD57+ T cells (not recorded which) from PBMCs. All receptors come from a human donor with severe aplastic anemia or a healthy control (not recorded which).

The V and J genes are TRBV20-1 and TRBJ1-2; 12 nucleotides agree with TRBD1. The CDR3 runs 18 residues. J gave up 4 bases and V 6 bases, and 18 bases lay outside the gene matches. The V gene's germline CDR1 is DFQATT and CDR2 SNEGSKA (reference sequence). The CDR3 reads CSALSTPGQGALLYGYTF. As DNA, the CDR3 is TGCAGTGCGCTGTCGACCCCGGGACAGGGGGCTCTGCTCTATGGCTACACCTTC.

This clonotype occurred a few times. The chain employs TRBV19 and TRBJ2-6; D unclear. Germline CDR1 is LNHDA and CDR2 is SQIVND (reference sequence). The CDR3 sequence is 13 residues long. Trimming took 9 bases from V and 0 from J, leaving 6 bases between them. The CDR3 nucleotides read TGTGCCAGCTCTAACTCTGGGGCCAACGTCCTGACTTTC. Its translation: CASSNSGANVLTF.

The count of this clonotype is one. Compared with germline, one end of the junction differs, possibly owing to a read error. This chain links TRBV5-1 with TRBJ2-1, with 9 nucleotides matching TRBD2. Germline lookup yields CDR1 SGHRS and CDR2 YFSETQ. The CDR3 sequence is 15 residues long. This chain's CDR3 is CASSRPGLAANEQFF. The CDR3 bases are TGTGCCAGCAGCCGTCCGGGACTAGCTGCTAATGAGCAGTTCTTC.

As regards this clonotype: A much more abundant neighbour one base away suggests this may be a read error. The CDR3 DNA is TGTGCCAGCAGCTTACGGGACAGCTATAACACCGGGGAGCTGGTTTTT. Protein sequence: CASSLRDSYNTGELVF. The chain carries TRBV6-5 and TRBJ2-2; TRBD1 aligns across 7 bases. This CDR3 spans 16 amino acids. The germline gives CDR1 MNHEY, CDR2 SVGAGI.

Of note for this clonotype: This may be a read error, as it is one base from a much larger clone. J is TRBJ1-5 and V is TRBV6-1; D unresolved. V was cut by 8 bases and J by 0 bases, with 14 bases left in between. The germline CDR1 and CDR2 sequences are MNHNS and SASEGT. The CDR3 covers 15 residues. The CDR3 reads CASLTRPCSNQPQHF. The CDR3 DNA reads as TGTGCCAGCTTAACAAGACCTTGTAGCAATCAGCCCCAGCATTTT.

This clonotype was counted ten times or more. The chain combines TRBV5-8 with TRBJ2-7, with no clear D. Germline loops: CDR1 SGHTS, CDR2 YDEGEE. The CDR3 totals 13 residues. V lost 2 bases to trimming and J lost 1 base, with 7 bases between them. This CDR3 reads CASSFQNSYEQYF. The CDR3 nucleotides read TGTGCCAGCAGCTTCCAGAATTCCTACGAGCAGTACTTC. The variable domain in full, completed from reference TRBV5-8 and TRBJ2-7, reads EAGVTQSPTHLIKTRGQQATLRCSPISGHTSVYWYQQALGLGLQFLLWYDEGEERNRGNFPPRFSGRQFPNYSSELNVNALELEDSALYLCASSFQNSYEQYFGPGTRLTVT.

This chain uses TRBV7-7 with TRBJ2-1; the match to TRBD2 covers 13 bases. Germline V gives CDR1 SSHAT, CDR2 FNYEAQ (reference sequence). CDR3 length: 13 amino acids. CDR3: CATTSGGANEQFF. The CDR3 coding sequence is TGTGCTACAACTAGCGGGGGGGCCAATGAGCAGTTCTTC.

The rearrangement joins TRBV7-9 to TRBJ1-2; no definite D call. This CDR3 region has 12 residues. Per the germline V gene, CDR1 is SEHNR and CDR2 is FQNEAQ (reference sequence). V lost 1 base and J lost 8, with 8 bases in between. Here the CDR3 DNA reads TGTGCCAGCAGCTTAGAAATAGCGGGCTACACCTTC. Amino acids: CASSLEIAGYTF.